This T cell receptor (beta chain) was documented in a study of blood T cell repertoires in acute mononucleosis (TCRdb year 2020). Turning to the overall study: Acute-phase samples, representing the primary response, were taken within 2 weeks of symptom onset. In acute infection, YVL-BR-specific cells made up a mean of about 2.1% of blood CD8 T cells and GLC-BM-specific cells made up a mean of approximately 1.2%. The mean blood EBV load was 3.8 log10 genome copies per million B cells in acute infection and about 2.5 at convalescence.

Turning to this clone: Because the CDR3's place on the DNA is in doubt, the DNA is left out and the CDR3 is given as listed by TCRdb.

Total RNA from at least 9,000 sorted tetramer+ CD8 T cells was reverse transcribed into cDNA for TCR profiling. CDR3 regions were PCR-amplified with primers annealing to V and J regions, and unique molecular identifiers were added to track templates. TCRalpha and TCRbeta chains were profiled using the immunoSEQ platform, including its sequencing and error-correction standards. The original methods were these. Clonal copy numbers were corrected for sequencing and PCR errors, and CDR3s were defined according to IMGT conventions. Analysis was limited to productive rearrangements and used immunoSEQ Analyzer versions 2.0 and 3.0, and gene-pairing frequencies were further processed in Microsoft Excel. Circos plots were used to display V-J pairings, and MEME together with a custom motifSearch program was used to find CDR3 motifs. The probability of generation of TCR sequences was calculated using the OLGA algorithm. A clonotype seen at both visits was called persistent, a clonotype seen only at the acute visit was called nonpersistent, and a clonotype seen only at convalescence was called de novo. Any amino acid clonotype used by more than one donor was defined as a public TCR. TCRdb re-hosts the immuneACCESS table, in-frame sequences only. Its copies lack some clones; in the studies checked, an unresolved V gene accounts for under half of them, and the cause for the rest is not known. V and J calls and clone size are as listed in that table; D and trimming were resolved from the DNA. This sample has over 2,000 clones in its table, and 65% to 70% of those were observed once. The ten top clones hold approximately 50% of the sample.

The label giving this sample's time point can be read as: acute infectious mononucleosis, at clinical presentation within 2 weeks of symptom onset (visit 1). The study tracked CD8 T cell responses to two immunodominant EBV epitopes, BRLF1 109 (YVL-BR) and BMLF1 280 (GLC-BM), over primary infection. A positive serum heterophile antibody test and EBV viral capsid antigen-specific IgM indicated primary EBV infection. Total CD8 T cells were first enriched from PBMCs by magnetic positive selection (MACS). A FACSAria III was used to sort live CD3+ CD8+ tetramer+ cells to a purity above 95%. A PE-conjugated tetramer loaded with the BMLF1 280-288 peptide was used for cell sorting. Directly ex vivo after tetramer sorting, the TCR repertoires of EBV epitope-specific CD8 T cells were deep-sequenced at acute infection and at convalescence. The donors were a few individuals between about 18 and 29 years old who had clinical acute infectious mononucleosis and laboratory evidence of primary EBV infection. Heparinized peripheral blood was collected once when donors presented clinically with mononucleosis symptoms and a second time roughly 6 months afterward. Ficoll-Paque density gradient centrifugation was used to isolate PBMCs.

Points the paper makes about the study in general: Both chains appeared to be involved in GLC-BM selection, with public TCRbeta motifs on BV14-BJ2 and BV20-BJ1 being observed alongside a TCRalpha motif on AV5-AJ31. Persistence into convalescence was observed for only about 8.6% of unique acute clonotypes, yet most of the response was made up by these persisting clonotypes, and the remaining acute clonotypes were seemingly replaced by new diverse de novo clonotypes. With only three donors in the cohort, group averages were based on very few individuals. The low acute-to-convalescent clonotype overlap might be partly explained by sampling error, because only a fraction of each donor's blood was analyzed.

From the cysteine through the phenylalanine, the CDR3 covers 15 amino acids. The CDR1 and CDR2 encoded by the germline V gene are SGHAT and FQNNGV. Recombination linked TRBV11-2 to TRBJ2-7; the D call in the table, TRBD2, was not verified against the DNA. Sequences were derived from EBV GLC epitope tetramer+ CD8+ T cells sorted from PBMCs, sampled during acute infectious mononucleosis. In the paper's terms, the cell subset or site label means: CD8 T cells binding tetramer with EBV BMLF1 280-288 peptide (GLC-BM). This TCR came from a young woman with infectious mononucleosis caused by EBV. The CDR3 region has the sequence CASSLAWVAGGNEHF.